This TCR beta chain was obtained from a study of spatial heterogeneity in lung cancer. The wider study: As counted in raw reads, each unique TCR and UMI combination appeared more than ten times on average.

TCRdb reprocessed the 5' RACE reads with MiXCR, giving one entry per CDR3 protein. The data show just over 25,000 distinct CDR3 sequences, with more than 10% seen just once and about 25% held by the top ten. Time point defined: sample taken at primary tumor resection. Material for sequencing was whole RNA from tumor, nontumor lung or frozen PBMC, left unsorted. Donors were roughly 72 untreated early-stage non-small cell lung cancer patients. This clonotype showed up many times. V lost 2 bases, J lost 5 bases, and 13 bases lay in between. Germline V gene sequence: CDR1 SGHVS, CDR2 FQNEAQ. The CDR3 length is 15 residues.

This specimen was PBMCs, taken at surgery. This sequence joins TRBV7-8 and TRBJ2-1; tentative D call: TRBD2 (6 bases). The origin of this receptor is a female donor with early-stage non-small cell lung cancer. Here the CDR3 reads CASSLRLKRDNEQFF. The CDR3 nucleotides are TGTGCCAGCAGCTTACGACTGAAGCGGGACAATGAGCAGTTCTTC.